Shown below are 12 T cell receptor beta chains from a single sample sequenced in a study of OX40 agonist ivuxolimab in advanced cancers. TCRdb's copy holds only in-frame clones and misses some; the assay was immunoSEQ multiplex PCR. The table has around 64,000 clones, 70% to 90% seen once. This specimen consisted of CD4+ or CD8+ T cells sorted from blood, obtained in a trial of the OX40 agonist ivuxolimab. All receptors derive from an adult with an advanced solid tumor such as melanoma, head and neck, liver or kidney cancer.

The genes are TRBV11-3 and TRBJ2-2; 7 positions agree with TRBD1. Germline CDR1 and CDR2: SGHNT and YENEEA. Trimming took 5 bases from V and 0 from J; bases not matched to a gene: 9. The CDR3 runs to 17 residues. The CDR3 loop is CASSPRQGDPNTGELFF. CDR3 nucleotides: TGTGCCAGCAGCCCGCGACAGGGCGATCCGAACACCGGGGAGCTGTTTTTT.

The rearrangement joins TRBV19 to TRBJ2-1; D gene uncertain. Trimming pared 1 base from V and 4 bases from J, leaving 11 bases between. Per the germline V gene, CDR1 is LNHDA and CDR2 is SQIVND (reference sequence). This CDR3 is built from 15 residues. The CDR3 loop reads CASSIGALGYNEQFF. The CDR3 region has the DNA TGTGCCAGTAGTATAGGAGCTCTCGGTTACAATGAGCAGTTCTTC. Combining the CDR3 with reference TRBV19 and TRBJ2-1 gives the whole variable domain DGGITQSPKYLFRKEGQNVTLSCEQNLNHDAMYWYRQDPGQGLRLIYYSQIVNDFQKGDIAEGYSVSREKKESFPLTVTSAQKNPTAFYLCASSIGALGYNEQFFGPGTRLTVL.

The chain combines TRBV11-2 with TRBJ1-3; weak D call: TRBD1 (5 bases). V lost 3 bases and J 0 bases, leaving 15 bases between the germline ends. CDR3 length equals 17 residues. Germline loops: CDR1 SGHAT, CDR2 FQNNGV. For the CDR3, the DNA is TGTGCCAGCAGCTTGGACCCGGGACGCCGCTCTGGAAACACCATATATTTT. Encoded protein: CASSLDPGRRSGNTIYF.

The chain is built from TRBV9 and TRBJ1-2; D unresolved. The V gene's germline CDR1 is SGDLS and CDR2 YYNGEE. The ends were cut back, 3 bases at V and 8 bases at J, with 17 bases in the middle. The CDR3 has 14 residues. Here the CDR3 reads CASSAPNLRSGYTF. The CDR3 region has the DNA TGTGCCAGCAGCGCGCCCAATCTGAGGTCGGGCTACACCTTC.

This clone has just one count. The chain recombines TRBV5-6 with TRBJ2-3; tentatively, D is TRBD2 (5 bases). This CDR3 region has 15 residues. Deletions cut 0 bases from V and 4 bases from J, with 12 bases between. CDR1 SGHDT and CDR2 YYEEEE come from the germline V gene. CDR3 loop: CASSLGLAEADTQYF. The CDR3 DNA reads TGTGCCAGCAGCTTGGGCCTAGCTGAGGCAGATACGCAGTATTTT.

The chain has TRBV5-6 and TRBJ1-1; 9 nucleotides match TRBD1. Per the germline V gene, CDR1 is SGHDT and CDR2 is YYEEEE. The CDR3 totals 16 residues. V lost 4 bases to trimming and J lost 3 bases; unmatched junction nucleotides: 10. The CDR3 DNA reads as TGTGCCAGCAGCCCGGGGACAGGGAGGTGGGACACTGAAGCTTTCTTT. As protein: CASSPGTGRWDTEAFF.

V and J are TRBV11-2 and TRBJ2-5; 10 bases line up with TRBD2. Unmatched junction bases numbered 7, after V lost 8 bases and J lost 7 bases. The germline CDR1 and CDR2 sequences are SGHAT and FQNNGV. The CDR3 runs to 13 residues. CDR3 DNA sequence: TGTGCCAGCCTTAGCGGGAGGACAGGGACCCAGTACTTC. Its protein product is CASLSGRTGTQYF.

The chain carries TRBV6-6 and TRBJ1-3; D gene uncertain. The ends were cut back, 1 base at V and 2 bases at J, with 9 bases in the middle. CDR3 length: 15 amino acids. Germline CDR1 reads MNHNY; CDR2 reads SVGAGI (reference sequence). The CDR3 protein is CASSYWEGAGNTIYF. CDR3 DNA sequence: TGTGCCAGCAGTTACTGGGAGGGCGCTGGAAACACCATATATTTT.

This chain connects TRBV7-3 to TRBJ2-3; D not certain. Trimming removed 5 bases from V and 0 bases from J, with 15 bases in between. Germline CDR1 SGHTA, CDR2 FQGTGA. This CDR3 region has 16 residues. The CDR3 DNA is TGTGCCAGCAGCCCTTCTCGGCAGGCTAGCACAGATACGCAGTATTTT. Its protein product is CASSPSRQASTDTQYF.

CDR3 DNA: TGCGCCAGCAGCCAAGATTTGGGGAGAACGCAGTATTTT. It yields the protein CASSQDLGRTQYF. The V and J genes are TRBV4-1 and TRBJ2-3, with D tentatively TRBD2 (5 bases). Trimming removed 0 bases at V and 9 bases at J, with 10 bases between. This CDR3 has 13 amino acids. Per the germline V gene, CDR1 is MGHRA and CDR2 is YSYEKL.

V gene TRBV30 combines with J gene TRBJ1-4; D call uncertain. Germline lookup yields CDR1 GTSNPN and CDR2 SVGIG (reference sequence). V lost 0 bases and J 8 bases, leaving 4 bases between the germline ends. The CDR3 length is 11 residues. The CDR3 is CAWSVREKLFF. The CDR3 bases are TGTGCCTGGAGTGTTAGAGAAAAACTGTTTTTT.

The CDR3 DNA reads TGTGCCTGGAGTGTAAAGCGAGCGGGAGTGAGAGATACGCAGTATTTT. Amino acids: CAWSVKRAGVRDTQYF. This sequence joins TRBV30 and TRBJ2-3; TRBD2 matches 8 bases. The junction had 10 bases not matched to a gene; V was cut back by 0 bases and J by 5 bases. The CDR3 runs 16 residues. The germline V gene encodes CDR1 GTSNPN and CDR2 SVGIG (reference sequence). The full variable domain, its missing parts supplied by reference TRBV30 and TRBJ2-3, is SQTIHQWPATLVQPVGSPLSLECTVEGTSNPNLYWYRQAAGRGLQLLFYSVGIGQISSEVPQNLSASRPQDRQFILSSKKLLLSDSGFYLCAWSVKRAGVRDTQYFGPGTRLTVL.